This TCR beta chain comes out of a study of blood T cells in healthy people across ages. The sample holds many counts of this clonotype. The target antigen is unknown. Primers used in a second PCR of about 6 to 11 cycles were a sample-barcoded 5' primer and a J-beta primer mix. TCRdb reanalysed the 5' RACE reads using MiXCR and keeps one entry per CDR3 protein. The sample lists about 1.7 million distinct CDR3 sequences, under 30% seen once, with roughly 8% in the top ten. The ends were cut back, 4 bases at V and 5 bases at J, with 14 bases in the middle. CDR1 is SQVTM, CDR2 ANQGSEA, per germline. The CDR3 is 13 residues long. Notes on the study in general: Higher naive T cell percentage went strongly together with higher TCR beta diversity.

The sequencing input was blood. J is TRBJ2-5 and V is TRBV29-1; D gene uncertain. This receptor was identified in a woman aged 25-40 years in good health. CDR3 residues: CSVAPVAGETQYF. DNA of the CDR3: TGCAGCGTTGCCCCCGTGGCTGGTGAGACCCAGTACTTC.